Each of the 15 T cell receptor beta chains below was sequenced from the same sample in a study of cytotoxic CD8 clonotypes in ibrutinib-treated CLL. Here immunoSEQ multiplex PCR was the method, and the copy in TCRdb shows in-frame clones only, minus some. This table holds about 25,000 clones, 65% to 70% found once. The sample in question was PBMCs, obtained at disease progression, from a patient treated with ibrutinib. Receptors originate from a human donor with chronic lymphocytic leukemia.

The chain links TRBV27 to TRBJ1-5, with D hard to call. The CDR3 covers 14 residues. The V and J ends lost 4 bases and 3 bases respectively, with 10 bases between them. From germline, CDR1 is MNHEY and CDR2 SMNVEV (reference sequence). For the CDR3, the DNA is TGTGCCAGCAGTTCCAACAACCTCAATCAGCCCCAGCATTTT. Its translation: CASSSNNLNQPQHF.

The V and J genes are TRBV27 and TRBJ1-3; 11 positions match TRBD1. The CDR3 is 16 residues long. Trimming removed 5 bases from V and 2 bases from J; junction bases left unmatched: 5. Germline V gene data show CDR1 as MNHEY and CDR2 as SMNVEV (reference sequence). The CDR3, as DNA: TGTGCCAGCAGTAGGACAGGGGGCCGAGCTGGAAACACCATATATTTT. Protein: CASSRTGGRAGNTIYF.

This clone was counted between two and nine times. The V gene is TRBV10-3, the J gene TRBJ1-6; 8 bases are shared with TRBD1. V trimming: 6 bases; J trimming: 13 bases; junction bases outside the gene matches: 5. This CDR3 contains 12 residues. Looked up from germline, CDR1 is ENHRY and CDR2 is SYGVKD. The CDR3 protein is CAIRGTGDPLHF. The CDR3 DNA follows: TGTGCCATCAGAGGGACAGGCGATCCCCTCCACTTT.

The J gene is TRBJ1-1, the V gene TRBV28; perhaps TRBD1 as D (5 bases). The CDR3 is 14 residues long. Germline V gene sequence: CDR1 MDHEN, CDR2 SYDVKM. The V gene lost 3 bases and the J gene lost 5 bases, with 13 bases spanning the gap. The CDR3 DNA is TGTGCCAGCAGTTTTCCAGGGAGTCGTACTGAAGCTTTCTTT. Protein sequence: CASSFPGSRTEAFF. The complete variable domain, with remaining parts taken from reference TRBV28 and TRBJ1-1, reads DVKVTQSSRYLVKRTGEKVFLECVQDMDHENMFWYRQDPGLGLRLIYFSYDVKMKEKGDIPEGYSVSREKKERFSLILESASTNQTSMYLCASSFPGSRTEAFFGQGTRLTVV.

The rearrangement uses TRBV10-1 and TRBJ2-7; no definite D call. V was trimmed by 2 bases and J by 5 bases, leaving 7 bases between them. Germline V gene lookup returns CDR1 WNHNN and CDR2 SYGVQD (reference sequence). This CDR3 has 12 amino acids. In DNA form, the CDR3 reads TGCGCCAGCAGTGAGGCCCTTAACGAGCAGTACTTC. Translation: CASSEALNEQYF.

There are a few counts of this clone. CDR3 residues: CASSAARPTEAFF. CDR3 nucleotide sequence: TGTGCCAGCAGCGCAGCCCGTCCCACTGAAGCTTTCTTT. The chain recombines TRBV2 with TRBJ1-1; D gene unclear. The CDR3 spans 13 residues. Germline V gene data show CDR1 as SNHLY and CDR2 as FYNNEI. V lost 6 bases, J lost 4 bases, and 12 bases lay in between. Full variable domain (remainder filled in from reference TRBV2 and TRBJ1-1): EPEVTQTPSHQVTQMGQEVILRCVPISNHLYFYWYRQILGQKVEFLVSFYNNEISEKSEIFDDQFSVERPDGSNFTLKIRSTKLEDSAMYFCASSAARPTEAFFGQGTRLTVV.

The genes are TRBV4-1 and TRBJ2-7; 8 bases match TRBD1. Germline-derived CDR1 and CDR2 are MGHRA and YSYEKL. This CDR3 is 15 amino acids long. Trimming removed 0 bases from V and 4 bases from J; junction bases left unmatched: 5. CDR3 protein: CASSQDRGRLYEQYF. The CDR3 DNA follows: TGCGCCAGCAGCCAAGACAGGGGGCGTTTGTACGAGCAGTACTTC.

This rearrangement joins TRBV25-1 to TRBJ2-2; 7 nucleotides line up with TRBD2. The CDR3 spans 15 residues. CDR1 and CDR2 from the germline V gene are MGHDK and SYGVNS. J was trimmed by 6 bases and V by 2 bases; bases with no gene match: 6. The CDR3, as DNA: TGTGCCAGCAGTGAAGGATGGGGGAGGGCCGGGGAGCTGTTTTTT. It yields the protein CASSEGWGRAGELFF.

The gene calls are TRBV7-2 and TRBJ2-5; D unclear. The V and J ends lost 5 bases and 4 bases respectively, with 5 bases between them. This CDR3 region has 11 residues. Germline V lookup: CDR1 SGHTA, CDR2 FQGNSA. In DNA, the CDR3 is TGTGCCAGCAGCCTCTCAGAGACCCAGTACTTC. Protein: CASSLSETQYF.

The rearrangement links TRBV27 to TRBJ1-1; D remains ambiguous. CDR3 length: 12 residues. V was cut by 4 bases and J by 5 bases, with 8 bases left in between. Germline CDR1 is MNHEY and CDR2 is SMNVEV (reference sequence). Written as DNA, the CDR3 is TGTGCCAGCAGTTCCCCCGGGACTGAAGCTTTCTTT. Protein sequence: CASSSPGTEAFF.

The V and J genes are TRBV11-2 and TRBJ2-7; maybe TRBD1 (5 bases). CDR1 is SGHAT and CDR2 is FQNNGV in the germline V gene. V gave up 5 bases and J gave up 6 bases, with 11 bases separating them. CDR3 length equals 12 residues. The CDR3, as DNA: TGTGCCAGCAGCATCCAGCAGGGCGAGCAGTACTTC. Translating gives CASSIQQGEQYF.

The chain uses TRBV6-5 and TRBJ2-7; D perhaps matches TRBD2 (5 bases). The CDR3 length is 14 residues. V lost 6 bases, J lost 3 bases, and 15 bases lay in between. The germline gives CDR1 MNHEY, CDR2 SVGAGI. CDR3 amino acids: CASRLRPGDYEQYF. The CDR3 DNA sequence: TGTGCCAGCAGGTTACGTCCCGGGGACTACGAGCAGTACTTC.

This clone turned up a few times. The chain couples TRBV5-1 to TRBJ2-5; 7 bases agree with TRBD1. Germline values: CDR1 SGHRS, CDR2 YFSETQ. The CDR3 contains 13 residues. V was pared by 4 bases and J by 4 bases, with 4 bases of the junction left unmatched. CDR3 sequence reads: CASSLDRAETQYF. CDR3 sequence (DNA): TGCGCCAGCAGCCTCGACAGGGCAGAGACCCAGTACTTC.

This clone was recorded once. The V call is TRBV10-2, the J call TRBJ2-7; the D is unclear. This CDR3 is built from 14 residues. Germline CDR1 and CDR2: WSHSY and SAAADI. V was pared by 4 bases and J by 1 base, with 11 bases between. The CDR3 protein is CASSGGISSYEQYF. Written as DNA, the CDR3 is TGCGCCAGCAGTGGTGGAATATCTTCCTACGAGCAGTACTTC.

This clone was seen a single time. The V gene is TRBV5-4, the J gene TRBJ2-5; no firm D call. There are 14 residues in the CDR3. The germline V and J ends were trimmed by 4 bases and 1 base, with 11 bases remaining between them. CDR1 SGHNT and CDR2 YYREEE come from the germline V gene (reference sequence). The CDR3 DNA follows: TGTGCCAGCAGCCCGGGCCAGCCCCAAGAGACCCAGTACTTC. This translates into CASSPGQPQETQYF.